The 32 T cell receptor beta chains in this list originate from one sample, sequenced in a study of shared clonotypes between healthy human individuals (TCRdb year 2020). Library preparation employed the immunoSEQ multiplex PCR assay. The immuneACCESS repertoire file appears here via TCRdb, limited to in-frame rearrangements. These files lack a portion of the clones; in checked studies, under half of the deficit traces to unresolved V genes, and the cause of the others is not known. Here the sample has 950,000 to 1,300,000 clones; approximately 70% occur a single time. The top ten clones comprise 1.5% of the sample. The sequenced sample consisted of memory CD4+ T cells sorted from blood. The meaning of the sample's cell subset or site label: CD45RA-negative fraction. These receptor sequences come from a man in his late teens or twenties in good health.

This clone was counted once. The DNA of the CDR3 is TGTGCCTGGAGTGTTTCCAGGGGGACCGGCTACACCTTC. It yields the protein CAWSVSRGTGYTF. The rearrangement uses TRBV30 and TRBJ1-2; 7 bases match TRBD1. CDR3 length: 13 amino acids. Germline V gene data show CDR1 as GTSNPN and CDR2 as SVGIG (reference sequence). V lost 0 bases to trimming and J lost 8 bases; unmatched junction nucleotides: 6.

The chain is built from TRBV5-4 and TRBJ1-2, with unresolved D. Trimming removed 2 bases at V and 7 bases at J, with 9 bases between. This CDR3 is built from 12 residues. Germline lookup yields CDR1 SGHNT and CDR2 YYREEE (reference sequence). CDR3 DNA: TGTGCCAGCAGCTTCGGGGAGGCTGGCTACACCTTC. As protein: CASSFGEAGYTF.

CDR3 DNA: TGTGCCAGCAGCGTAGGGGCAACTGGAAACACCATATATTTT. It codes for CASSVGATGNTIYF. V usage is TRBV9 and J usage is TRBJ1-3, with D unclear. Germline V gives CDR1 SGDLS, CDR2 YYNGEE. V was trimmed by 0 bases and J by 2 bases, leaving 6 bases between them. The CDR3 runs to 14 residues.

This clone has ten or more counts. CDR3 in DNA: TGTGCCAGCAGTGAGAGGACAGGGGGCGCGGGAGGCTACACCTTC. Protein: CASSERTGGAGGYTF. The gene calls are TRBV6-1 and TRBJ1-2, with 11 bases fitting TRBD1. V dropped 3 bases and J dropped 8; count of bases not matched to a gene: 8. Germline CDR1 MNHNS, CDR2 SASEGT. The CDR3 runs to 15 residues.

This clone was observed a few times. The rearrangement joins TRBV2 to TRBJ2-7, with 9 bases aligning to TRBD1. The CDR3 length is 14 residues. J was trimmed by 2 bases and V by 6 bases; bases with no gene match: 5. The germline V gene has CDR1 SNHLY and CDR2 FYNNEI. For the CDR3, the DNA is TGTGCCAGCAGGGAGGGGGACAGGGCCTACGAGCAGTACTTC. Its protein product is CASREGDRAYEQYF.

This clone has only a few counts. The CDR3 DNA is TGCAGCGTTGCCGGATCGGTTGATTCACCCCTCCACTTT. Translating it yields CSVAGSVDSPLHF. This chain connects TRBV29-1 to TRBJ1-6; D is unclear. Germline V lookup: CDR1 SQVTM, CDR2 ANQGSEA. Trimming took off 4 bases at V and 8 bases at J, with 12 bases between the two ends. CDR3 length equals 13 residues.

The genes are TRBV9 and TRBJ2-1, with a possible D match to TRBD1 (6 bases). The germline V and J ends were trimmed by 0 bases and 1 base, with 8 bases remaining between them. The CDR3 spans 15 residues. The germline gives CDR1 SGDLS, CDR2 YYNGEE. The CDR3 sequence: CASSVAGQSYNEQFF. In DNA form, the CDR3 reads TGTGCCAGCAGCGTAGCTGGACAGTCCTACAATGAGCAGTTCTTC.

This chain joins TRBV2 and TRBJ1-6; 7 positions agree with TRBD1. The CDR3 extends over 18 amino acids. Trimming cost V 4 bases and J 0 bases; bases outside gene matches: 9. Germline V gene data show CDR1 as SNHLY and CDR2 as FYNNEI. The CDR3 is CASSGRTRGGSYNSPLHF. DNA of the CDR3: TGTGCCAGCAGTGGCAGGACCAGGGGGGGCTCCTATAATTCACCCCTCCACTTT. Variable domain in full (rest from reference TRBV2 and TRBJ1-6): EPEVTQTPSHQVTQMGQEVILRCVPISNHLYFYWYRQILGQKVEFLVSFYNNEISEKSEIFDDQFSVERPDGSNFTLKIRSTKLEDSAMYFCASSGRTRGGSYNSPLHFGNGTRLTVT.

In its sample, this clone was seen a few times. The rearrangement uses TRBV5-4 and TRBJ1-2, with 9 positions matching TRBD1. Germline CDR1 SGHNT, CDR2 YYREEE (reference sequence). The V gene end was trimmed by 0 bases and the J gene end by 4 bases; junction bases not matched to a gene: 4. The CDR3 sequence is 15 residues long. CDR3 loop: CASSLGDREFYGYTF. Written as DNA, the CDR3 is TGTGCCAGCAGCTTGGGGGACAGGGAGTTCTATGGCTACACCTTC.

J is TRBJ2-7 and V is TRBV7-2; D unresolved. V lost 5 bases and J lost 7, with 9 bases in between. This CDR3 comprises 11 residues. Germline CDR1 and CDR2: SGHTA and FQGNSA. The CDR3 nucleotides read TGTGCCAGCAGCGGGCTTAGAGAGCAGTACTTC. Residues: CASSGLREQYF.

This clone was observed a handful of times. The CDR3, as DNA: TGTGCCAGCAGCCCTGGGCATAATTCACCCCTCCACTTT. Its protein is CASSPGHNSPLHF. The chain joins TRBV7-6 to TRBJ1-6; D is unclear. The V gene lost 5 bases and the J gene lost 5 bases, with 7 bases spanning the gap. The length of the CDR3 is 13 residues. CDR1 SGHVS and CDR2 FNYEAQ come from the germline V gene.

The chain uses TRBV18 and TRBJ1-4, with 9 bases identical to TRBD1. Per the germline V gene, CDR1 is KGHSH and CDR2 is LQKENI. The ends lost 3 bases at V and 2 bases at J; junction bases unmatched: 1. The CDR3 has 15 amino acids. The chain's CDR3 is CASSPDRGTNEKLFF. The CDR3 DNA reads TGTGCCAGCTCACCGGACAGGGGCACTAATGAAAAACTGTTTTTT.

This sequence joins TRBV7-6 and TRBJ2-2; TRBD1 matches at 7 bases. Germline trimming cut 7 bases from V and 8 bases from J; bases unmatched to any gene: 10. Per the germline V gene, CDR1 is SGHVS and CDR2 is FNYEAQ. CDR3 length: 14 residues. The CDR3 here is CASTGPGGTGELFF. CDR3 nucleotides: TGTGCCAGCACCGGGCCAGGGGGTACAGGGGAGCTGTTTTTT.

This chain uses TRBV11-3 with TRBJ2-7; 7 bases fit TRBD1. The germline V gene encodes CDR1 SGHNT and CDR2 YENEEA. Trimming at V came to 2 bases and at J to 5 bases, leaving 9 bases not matched to a gene. This CDR3 has 15 amino acids. The chain's CDR3 is CASSLLGGAGDEQYF. In nucleotides, the CDR3 is TGTGCCAGCAGCTTACTAGGGGGCGCGGGCGACGAGCAGTACTTC. Variable domain in full (rest from reference TRBV11-3 and TRBJ2-7): EAGVVQSPRYKIIEKKQPVAFWCNPISGHNTLYWYLQNLGQGPELLIRYENEEAVDDSQLPKDRFSAERLKGVDSTLKIQPAELGDSAVYLCASSLLGGAGDEQYFGPGTRLTVT.

This chain connects TRBV16 to TRBJ1-5; 7 bases align to TRBD1. V dropped 4 bases and J dropped 6; count of bases not matched to a gene: 3. Germline V gene lookup returns CDR1 KGHSY and CDR2 FQNENV. The CDR3 contains 13 residues. For the CDR3, the DNA is TGTGCCAGCAGCCCTGGGACAGTTCAGCCCCAGCATTTT. It codes for CASSPGTVQPQHF.

This clone appeared once. The chain links TRBV21-1 to TRBJ1-6; TRBD1 is the table's D call, not checked against the DNA. TRBV21-1 is designated a pseudogene. The CDR3 length is 15 residues. The CDR3 loop reads CASSKMEQVNSPLHF. The CDR3 region has the DNA TGTGCCAGCAGCAAAATGGAACAGGTTAATTCACCCCTCCACTTT.

This clone was picked up a small number of times. The gene calls are TRBV2 and TRBJ1-2; no firm D call. Per germline, CDR1 SNHLY and CDR2 FYNNEI. The V end was cut by 4 bases, the J end by 0 bases, with 9 bases between. This CDR3 spans 14 amino acids. The CDR3 DNA reads TGTGCCAGCAGTGGAGGACCTGCTAACTATGGCTACACCTTC. Its protein product is CASSGGPANYGYTF.

The chain has TRBV29-1 and TRBJ2-7; 9 nucleotides align to TRBD1. CDR1 SQVTM and CDR2 ANQGSEA come from the germline V gene. V lost 4 bases and J lost 2; bases outside the gene matches: 9. This CDR3 has 15 amino acids. In DNA, the CDR3 is TGCAGCGTTGGGGGGGGACAGGGTAACCCCTACGAGCAGTACTTC. Translating gives CSVGGGQGNPYEQYF.

The genes are TRBV7-2 and TRBJ2-1; no definite D call. CDR1 SGHTA and CDR2 FQGNSA come from the germline V gene. Trimming pared 0 bases from V and 7 bases from J, leaving 13 bases between. The length of the CDR3 is 15 residues. CDR3 sequence (DNA): TGTGCCAGCAGCTTAGCGCTAGGGCCTGGAAATGAGCAGTTCTTC. It is translated as CASSLALGPGNEQFF.

The CDR3, as DNA: TGTGCCAGTAGCCCAGGGGGCAAAGCGGAAAAACTGTTTTTT. Amino acid sequence: CASSPGGKAEKLFF. The gene calls are TRBV19 and TRBJ1-4, with 8 nucleotides matching TRBD1. The CDR3 is 14 amino acids. Per the germline V gene, CDR1 is LNHDA and CDR2 is SQIVND (reference sequence). V gave up 6 bases and J gave up 8 bases; unmatched junction bases: 8.

V and J are TRBV30 and TRBJ2-5; D unresolved. CDR1 is GTSNPN and CDR2 is SVGIG in the germline V gene (reference sequence). V lost 3 bases, J lost 4 bases, and 12 bases lay in between. The CDR3 has 13 amino acids. This CDR3 reads CAWRPNNAETQYF. CDR3 nucleotides: TGTGCCTGGAGGCCCAATAACGCAGAGACCCAGTACTTC.

The chain recombines TRBV5-5 with TRBJ1-1; 7 bases match TRBD1. This CDR3 region has 15 residues. Germline CDR1 SGHKS, CDR2 YYEKEE (reference sequence). V gave up 2 bases and J gave up 4 bases; unmatched junction bases: 8. CDR3 nucleotides: TGTGCCAGCAGCTTCGCAGCGACAGGGTTCACTGAAGCTTTCTTT. Its translation is CASSFAATGFTEAFF.

The chain carries TRBV18 and TRBJ1-1, with D maybe TRBD1 (5 bases). This CDR3 is built from 12 residues. Deletions cut 4 bases from V and 10 bases from J, with 13 bases between. CDR1 and CDR2 from the germline V gene are KGHSH and LQKENI. CDR3 amino acids: CASSRKEGIAFF. The DNA of the CDR3 is TGTGCCAGCTCACGGAAAGAGGGGATAGCTTTCTTT.

V is TRBV19 and J is TRBJ2-3; TRBD2 aligns across 8 bases. Germline CDR1 and CDR2: LNHDA and SQIVND (reference sequence). Trimming at V came to 7 bases and at J to 0 bases, leaving 9 bases not matched to a gene. The CDR3 sequence is 16 residues long. The CDR3 sequence is CASNRDQRESTDTQYF. The DNA of the CDR3 is TGTGCCAGTAACAGAGACCAGCGGGAGAGCACAGATACGCAGTATTTT.

The chain employs TRBV5-1 and TRBJ2-3; 9 bases are shared with TRBD2. J gave up 2 bases and V 2 bases, and 6 bases lay outside the gene matches. Germline-derived CDR1 and CDR2 are SGHRS and YFSETQ. This CDR3 comprises 16 residues. DNA of the CDR3: TGCGCCAGCAGCTTTTCAGCGGGGGGAGTCACAGATACGCAGTATTTT. Protein sequence: CASSFSAGGVTDTQYF.

This clone was seen a few times. The gene calls are TRBV15 and TRBJ2-6; the D gene is possibly TRBD2 (5 bases). V dropped 0 bases and J dropped 0 bases, with 18 bases sitting between them. The CDR3 length is 20 residues. Germline CDR1 is LNHNV and CDR2 is YYDKDF (reference sequence). CDR3 in amino acids: CATSREDMRSGSSGANVLTF. In DNA form, the CDR3 reads TGTGCCACCAGCAGAGAAGATATGCGGTCGGGGTCCTCTGGGGCCAACGTCCTGACTTTC.

This clone was counted a single time. This sample also contains other DNA sequences that code for the same CDR3. The V gene is TRBV7-9, the J gene TRBJ1-2, with 8 bases fitting TRBD1. Per the germline V gene, CDR1 is SEHNR and CDR2 is FQNEAQ (reference sequence). The ends lost 5 bases at V and 8 bases at J; junction bases unmatched: 7. The CDR3 runs to 13 residues. The CDR3 coding sequence is TGTGCCAGCAGCCTACTACAGGGGGGAGGCTACACCTTC. This translates into CASSLLQGGGYTF.

The chain is built from TRBV19 and TRBJ2-1, with a weak D call TRBD2 (5 bases). V lost 4 bases to trimming and J lost 7 bases, with 14 bases between them. The CDR3 is 14 residues long. The germline gives CDR1 LNHDA, CDR2 SQIVND (reference sequence). CDR3 nucleotide sequence: TGTGCCAGTAGTACCTTACTAGAACGTAATGAGCAGTTCTTC. Encoded protein: CASSTLLERNEQFF.

This chain joins TRBV6-1 and TRBJ1-2, with D perhaps TRBD1 (5 bases). Germline CDR1 and CDR2: MNHNS and SASEGT. The CDR3 runs to 15 residues. V was pared by 5 bases and J by 7 bases, with 20 bases between. CDR3: CASSPGVDSVFGYTF. The CDR3 nucleotides read TGTGCCAGCAGTCCTGGGGTAGACAGTGTCTTTGGCTACACCTTC.

The sample holds a few counts of this clone. This sample also contains other DNA sequences that code for the same CDR3. V and J are TRBV5-1 and TRBJ1-1, with unresolved D. CDR3 length: 14 amino acids. V dropped 0 bases and J dropped 0 bases, with 6 bases sitting between them. Per the germline V gene, CDR1 is SGHRS and CDR2 is YFSETQ. The CDR3 DNA sequence: TGCGCCAGCAGCTTGGACGGATTGAACACTGAAGCTTTCTTT. Translating gives CASSLDGLNTEAFF.

As concerns this clone: This may be a read error, as it is one base from a much larger clone. Distinct nucleotide sequences in the sample also encode this CDR3. The J gene is TRBJ1-1, the V gene TRBV5-1; 10 bases fit TRBD1. The germline V gene encodes CDR1 SGHRS and CDR2 YFSETQ. J gave up 1 base and V 4 bases, and 1 base lay outside the gene matches. This CDR3 region has 14 residues. CDR3 nucleotide sequence: TGCGCCAGCAGCCGGGACAGGGGGAACACTGAAGCTTTCTTT. Translating it yields CASSRDRGNTEAFF.

This chain uses TRBV5-4 with TRBJ2-1; 13 nucleotides line up with TRBD2. Germline V gives CDR1 SGHNT, CDR2 YYREEE (reference sequence). The CDR3 has 16 amino acids. The junction had 8 bases not matched to a gene; V was cut back by 3 bases and J by 8 bases. CDR3 sequence reads: CASSYLTSGGADEQFF. Written as DNA, the CDR3 is TGTGCCAGCAGCTACCTCACTAGCGGGGGGGCCGATGAGCAGTTCTTC.